This T cell receptor (beta chain) was recorded in a study of blood T cell repertoires in COVID-19. Across the whole study: The study drew acute and convalescent COVID-19 samples from the United States, Italy and Spain.

A few counts support this clone. The germline V gene encodes CDR1 MNHEY and CDR2 SMNVEV (reference sequence). The ends lost 3 bases at V and 8 bases at J; junction bases unmatched: 17. The CDR3 consists of 17 residues. Some clones are missing from TCRdb's copy, which holds only in-frame ones; the method was immunoSEQ multiplex PCR. The table lists 25,000 to 35,000 clones, 87% of them singletons, with around 5.4% in the top ten. The receptor was derived from a man in his 60s with active COVID-19. The sequencing input was peripheral blood. V and J are TRBV27 and TRBJ2-7; 9 bases map to TRBD1. CDR3 loop: CASSLVTGTGYLRKQYF. CDR3 coding DNA: TGTGCCAGCAGTTTGGTCACCGGGACAGGGTATCTACGCAAGCAGTACTTC.